A selection of T cell receptor beta chains follows, all from one sample in a study of identical twins. Each CDR3 protein is one row after TCRdb ran MiXCR on the 5' RACE reads. The sample includes approximately 590,000 distinct CDR3 sequences, around 9.6% of them seen just once. The same data also went into a second study, on yellow fever vaccine responses in identical twins.

Sequenced sample: PBMCs. The receptors stem from a woman between 18 and 29 years old in good health. Both conserved end residues are part of each CDR3. A D gene is named only where the DNA matches it firmly. Expanded clones are given a class, and other clones once, few, many or no size at all.

v_call: TRBV28
clone_size: few
d_call: .
j_call: TRBJ2-2
cdr3_aa: CASSLDSSGELFF
cdr3_nt: TGTGCCAGCAGTCTGGACAGCAGCGGGGAGCTGTTTTTT

v_call: TRBV19
clone_size: few
d_call: .
j_call: TRBJ2-5
cdr3_aa: CASSIGLTETQYF
cdr3_nt: TGTGCCAGTAGTATAGGACTTACGGAGACCCAGTACTTC

v_call: TRBV2
clone_size: .
d_call: .
j_call: TRBJ2-1
cdr3_aa: CASSEARRSYNEQFF
cdr3_nt: TGTGCCAGCAGTGAAGCTCGAAGATCCTACAATGAGCAGTTCTTC

v_call: TRBV2
clone_size: few
d_call: TRBD2
j_call: TRBJ2-3
cdr3_aa: CASTRGGLADTQYF
cdr3_nt: TGTGCCAGTACCCGGGGGGGCCTTGCAGATACGCAGTATTTT

v_call: TRBV12-3/TRBV12-4
clone_size: many
d_call: .
j_call: TRBJ1-2
cdr3_aa: CASSLSGFGYGYTF
cdr3_nt: TGTGCCAGCAGTTTGTCAGGGTTTGGCTATGGCTACACCTTC

v_call: TRBV5-1
clone_size: .
d_call: .
j_call: TRBJ2-1
cdr3_aa: CASSSQGSNEQFF
cdr3_nt: TGCGCCAGCAGCTCCCAGGGTTCCAATGAGCAGTTCTTC

v_call: TRBV7-2
clone_size: .
d_call: .
j_call: TRBJ2-5
cdr3_aa: CASSVGTPGTQYF
cdr3_nt: TGTGCCAGCAGCGTGGGGACGCCGGGGACCCAGTACTTC

v_call: TRBV15
clone_size: .
d_call: TRBD2
j_call: TRBJ2-3
cdr3_aa: CATSKGPAGGIDTQYF
cdr3_nt: TGTGCCACCAGCAAGGGTCCGGCGGGGGGGATAGATACGCAGTATTTT

v_call: TRBV2
clone_size: .
d_call: .
j_call: TRBJ1-6
cdr3_aa: CASRRDGNSPLHF
cdr3_nt: TGTGCCAGCAGAAGGGACGGTAATTCACCCCTCCACTTT

v_call: TRBV6-5
clone_size: few
d_call: .
j_call: TRBJ2-1
cdr3_aa: CASRSLDLYNEQFF
cdr3_nt: TGTGCCAGCAGATCACTCGACCTTTACAATGAGCAGTTCTTC

v_call: TRBV5-1
clone_size: .
d_call: TRBD1
j_call: TRBJ2-1
cdr3_aa: CASSYGSGGLNEQFF
cdr3_nt: TGCGCCAGCAGCTACGGGTCAGGGGGTCTGAATGAGCAGTTCTTC

v_call: TRBV7-3
clone_size: .
d_call: TRBD1
j_call: TRBJ1-6
cdr3_aa: CASSPTGAKGSPLHF
cdr3_nt: TGTGCCAGCAGCCCCACAGGGGCCAAAGGGTCACCCCTCCACTTT

v_call: TRBV21-1
clone_size: .
d_call: .
j_call: TRBJ2-7
cdr3_aa: CASSKMLEGQGVYEQYF
cdr3_nt: TGTGCCAGCAGCAAAATGTTGGAGGGACAGGGTGTCTACGAGCAGTACTTC

v_call: TRBV3-1
clone_size: .
d_call: .
j_call: TRBJ2-7
cdr3_aa: CDSSHPGTDTYEQYF
cdr3_nt: TGTGACAGCAGCCATCCCGGGACGGATACCTACGAGCAGTACTTC

v_call: TRBV20-1
clone_size: few
d_call: .
j_call: TRBJ2-1
cdr3_aa: CSAREYNEQFF
cdr3_nt: TGCAGTGCTAGAGAATACAATGAGCAGTTCTTC

v_call: TRBV29-1
clone_size: .
d_call: TRBD2
j_call: TRBJ2-7
cdr3_aa: CSVEIAGGSYEQYF
cdr3_nt: TGCAGCGTTGAGATAGCGGGAGGGTCCTACGAGCAGTACTTC

v_call: TRBV9
clone_size: .
d_call: .
j_call: TRBJ1-5
cdr3_aa: CASSVALVGEPQHF
cdr3_nt: TGTGCCAGCAGCGTAGCTTTAGTAGGAGAGCCCCAGCATTTT

v_call: TRBV18
clone_size: .
d_call: TRBD1
j_call: TRBJ2-1
cdr3_aa: CASSPPGTGGTEQFF
cdr3_nt: TGTGCCAGCTCACCACCGGGAACAGGGGGCACTGAGCAGTTCTTC

v_call: TRBV6-2/TRBV6-3
clone_size: many
d_call: .
j_call: TRBJ1-1
cdr3_aa: CASSYGQNTEAFF
cdr3_nt: TGTGCCAGCAGTTATGGGCAGAACACTGAAGCTTTCTTT

v_call: TRBV29-1
clone_size: .
d_call: .
j_call: TRBJ2-5
cdr3_aa: CSVVWSETYQETQYF
cdr3_nt: TGCAGCGTTGTTTGGTCAGAAACGTACCAAGAGACCCAGTACTTC

v_call: TRBV20-1
clone_size: .
d_call: TRBD1
j_call: TRBJ2-7
cdr3_aa: CSARSWTGSSYEQYF
cdr3_nt: TGCAGTGCTAGATCTTGGACAGGTAGCTCCTACGAGCAGTACTTC

v_call: TRBV27
clone_size: few
d_call: TRBD2
j_call: TRBJ2-7
cdr3_aa: CASSLLAGGPGEQYF
cdr3_nt: TGTGCCAGCAGTCTCCTGGCGGGAGGGCCGGGGGAGCAGTACTTC

v_call: TRBV11-2
clone_size: few
d_call: .
j_call: TRBJ2-2
cdr3_aa: CASSEDSLAANTGELFF
cdr3_nt: TGTGCCAGCAGCGAGGACAGCCTAGCTGCGAACACCGGGGAGCTGTTTTTT

v_call: TRBV29-1
clone_size: .
d_call: .
j_call: TRBJ2-2
cdr3_aa: CSVRHAVNTGELFF
cdr3_nt: TGCAGCGTGAGGCACGCAGTGAACACCGGGGAGCTGTTTTTT

v_call: TRBV28
clone_size: few
d_call: .
j_call: TRBJ1-5
cdr3_aa: CASSRTAAYQPQHF
cdr3_nt: TGTGCCAGCAGTCGGACGGCAGCTTATCAGCCCCAGCATTTT

v_call: TRBV6-2/TRBV6-3
clone_size: few
d_call: .
j_call: TRBJ2-3
cdr3_aa: CASHEGSDTQYF
cdr3_nt: TGTGCCAGCCATGAGGGGTCAGATACGCAGTATTTT

v_call: TRBV12-3/TRBV12-4
clone_size: .
d_call: TRBD2
j_call: TRBJ2-7
cdr3_aa: CASSSPTSGLGYEQYF
cdr3_nt: TGTGCCAGCAGTTCCCCCACTAGCGGCCTTGGTTACGAGCAGTACTTC

v_call: TRBV29-1
clone_size: many
d_call: TRBD1
j_call: TRBJ1-4
cdr3_aa: CSVPGQDPIF
cdr3_nt: TGCAGCGTCCCGGGACAGGACCCGATTTTT

v_call: TRBV12-3/TRBV12-4
clone_size: many
d_call: .
j_call: TRBJ2-7
cdr3_aa: CASSLAGQLYEQYF
cdr3_nt: TGTGCCAGCAGTTTAGCCGGACAGCTCTACGAGCAGTACTTC

v_call: TRBV19
clone_size: few
d_call: .
j_call: TRBJ2-1
cdr3_aa: CASSPGGLPREQFF
cdr3_nt: TGTGCCAGTAGTCCAGGGGGACTCCCCAGGGAGCAGTTCTTC

v_call: TRBV20-1
clone_size: few
d_call: TRBD2
j_call: TRBJ2-3
cdr3_aa: CSARSPTSASTDTQYF
cdr3_nt: TGCAGTGCTAGAAGTCCGACTAGCGCTAGCACAGATACGCAGTATTTT

v_call: TRBV7-2
clone_size: few
d_call: .
j_call: TRBJ1-4
cdr3_aa: CASSLAGGLGEKLFF
cdr3_nt: TGTGCCAGCAGCTTAGCAGGGGGGCTGGGTGAAAAACTGTTTTTT

v_call: TRBV9
clone_size: .
d_call: TRBD2
j_call: TRBJ2-3
cdr3_aa: CASSSPRGGGTDTQYF
cdr3_nt: TGTGCCAGCAGCTCCCCCCGGGGGGGCGGGACAGATACGCAGTATTTT

v_call: TRBV18
clone_size: few
d_call: TRBD2
j_call: TRBJ2-1
cdr3_aa: CASSPLDLAGVNNEQFF
cdr3_nt: TGTGCCAGCTCACCCTTAGATCTAGCGGGAGTCAACAATGAGCAGTTCTTC

v_call: TRBV7-2
clone_size: few
d_call: TRBD2
j_call: TRBJ2-1
cdr3_aa: CASSLEAGGQFF
cdr3_nt: TGTGCCAGCAGCTTAGAAGCGGGGGGACAGTTCTTC

v_call: TRBV12-3/TRBV12-4
clone_size: many
d_call: .
j_call: TRBJ2-4
cdr3_aa: CASSFHGGENIQYF
cdr3_nt: TGTGCCAGCAGTTTTCACGGGGGAGAAAACATTCAGTACTTC

v_call: TRBV19
clone_size: .
d_call: .
j_call: TRBJ2-3
cdr3_aa: CASRRGLNTDTQYF
cdr3_nt: TGTGCCAGTAGGCGGGGCCTCAACACAGATACGCAGTATTTT

v_call: TRBV6-4
clone_size: few
d_call: .
j_call: TRBJ2-3
cdr3_aa: CASSRSGGGSDTQYF
cdr3_nt: TGTGCCAGCAGTAGATCGGGGGGCGGGTCGGATACGCAGTATTTT

v_call: TRBV15
clone_size: few
d_call: TRBD2
j_call: TRBJ2-1
cdr3_aa: CATSGQKGSGIGGEQFF
cdr3_nt: TGTGCCACCAGCGGCCAAAAGGGTAGCGGGATAGGGGGTGAGCAGTTCTTC

v_call: TRBV7-9
clone_size: few
d_call: TRBD2
j_call: TRBJ2-7
cdr3_aa: CASSRGDYRTYEQYF
cdr3_nt: TGTGCCAGCAGCCGTGGGGACTACAGGACCTACGAGCAGTACTTC

v_call: TRBV12-3/TRBV12-4
clone_size: few
d_call: .
j_call: TRBJ2-2
cdr3_aa: CASFLGGGTGELFF
cdr3_nt: TGTGCCAGCTTCCTCGGAGGGGGCACCGGGGAGCTGTTTTTT

v_call: TRBV7-9
clone_size: .
d_call: .
j_call: TRBJ2-2
cdr3_aa: CASSVGGRTSRDGELFF
cdr3_nt: TGTGCCAGCAGCGTGGGGGGACGGACCTCTCGTGACGGGGAGCTGTTTTTT

v_call: TRBV12-3/TRBV12-4
clone_size: many
d_call: .
j_call: TRBJ2-2
cdr3_aa: CASSLGGGPGELFF
cdr3_nt: TGTGCCAGCAGTTTAGGGGGGGGGCCCGGGGAGCTGTTTTTT

v_call: TRBV2
clone_size: many
d_call: .
j_call: TRBJ2-1
cdr3_aa: CASSDSSTSSYNEQFF
cdr3_nt: TGTGCCAGCAGTGATTCGTCGACTAGCTCCTACAATGAGCAGTTCTTC

v_call: TRBV6-5
clone_size: many
d_call: .
j_call: TRBJ1-2
cdr3_aa: CASSYVDRTHGYTF
cdr3_nt: TGTGCCAGCAGTTACGTTGACAGAACCCATGGCTACACCTTC

v_call: TRBV5-1
clone_size: few
d_call: TRBD1
j_call: TRBJ1-1
cdr3_aa: CASSFRDSLTEAFF
cdr3_nt: TGCGCCAGCAGCTTTCGGGACAGTCTCACTGAAGCTTTCTTT

v_call: TRBV20-1
clone_size: .
d_call: .
j_call: TRBJ2-5
cdr3_aa: CSATPPAAFQETQYF
cdr3_nt: TGCAGTGCTACCCCTCCCGCGGCTTTCCAAGAGACCCAGTACTTC

v_call: TRBV2
clone_size: .
d_call: .
j_call: TRBJ1-2
cdr3_aa: CASSEVDLNYGYTF
cdr3_nt: TGTGCCAGCAGTGAAGTGGACTTAAACTATGGCTACACCTTC

v_call: TRBV9
clone_size: .
d_call: TRBD2
j_call: TRBJ2-7
cdr3_aa: CASSLAGEEYEQYF
cdr3_nt: TGTGCCAGCTCTCTAGCGGGAGAGGAGTACGAGCAGTACTTC

v_call: TRBV12-3/TRBV12-4
clone_size: .
d_call: .
j_call: TRBJ1-1
cdr3_aa: CASSLAGGVSGAEAFF
cdr3_nt: TGTGCCAGCAGTTTAGCGGGGGGTGTGAGTGGGGCTGAAGCTTTCTTT

v_call: TRBV29-1
clone_size: .
d_call: .
j_call: TRBJ2-1
cdr3_aa: CSVEMGGAGGEQFF
cdr3_nt: TGCAGCGTTGAGATGGGGGGCGCGGGTGGTGAGCAGTTCTTC